The sequence of this T cell receptor beta chain was determined in a study of vaccination and CD4 T cells after COVID-19. Study-wide context: Following dose two, a median about 72 days (range 14 to 241) passed before post-vaccine samples were taken. Overlapping peptides covering the spike proteins of SARS-CoV-2, HCoV-NL63, HCoV-OC43 and HCoV-229E were added to stimulate cells. Findings and caveats of the study: Relatively small numbers of convalescent patients were studied, with no early post-infection timepoints included.

Treatment defined: roughly 10-day PBMC culture with coronavirus spike peptide pools or control peptides (ViraFEST assay). An Oncomine TCR Beta short-read assay was used to sequence the DNA from cultured CD4+ T cells. Cultures of CD4+ T cells served as the source for extracting genomic DNA. TCRdb re-called the PCR reads through MiXCR, storing one row per CDR3 protein. The sample has approximately 12,000 distinct CDR3 sequences, less than 50% seen once. Comments on this clonotype: What it binds is unknown.

What was sequenced was cultured CD4+ T cells from blood. This TCR came from a human donor with COVID-19.

The CDR3: CASSFSGRNSNQPQHF. CDR3 DNA: TGTGCCAGCAGCTTTTCAGGGAGAAATAGCAATCAGCCCCAGCATTTT. This sequence joins TRBV5-6 and TRBJ1-5; maybe TRBD1 (5 bases). CDR1 SGHDT and CDR2 YYEEEE come from the germline V gene. The V end lost 2 bases, the J end lost 0 bases, and 12 bases lay between the germline ends. This CDR3 spans 16 amino acids.